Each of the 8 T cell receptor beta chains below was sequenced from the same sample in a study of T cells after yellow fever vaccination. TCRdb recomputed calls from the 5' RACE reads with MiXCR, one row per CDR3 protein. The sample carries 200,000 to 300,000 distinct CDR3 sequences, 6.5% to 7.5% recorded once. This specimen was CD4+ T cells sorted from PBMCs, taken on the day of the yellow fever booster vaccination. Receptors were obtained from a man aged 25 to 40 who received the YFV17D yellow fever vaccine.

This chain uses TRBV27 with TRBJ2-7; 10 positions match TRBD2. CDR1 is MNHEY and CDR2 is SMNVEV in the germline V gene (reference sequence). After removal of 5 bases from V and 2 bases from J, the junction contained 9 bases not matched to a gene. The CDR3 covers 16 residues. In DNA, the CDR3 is TGTGCCAGCAGTGGAAAAGCTAGCGGGAGACCCTACGAGCAGTACTTC. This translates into CASSGKASGRPYEQYF.

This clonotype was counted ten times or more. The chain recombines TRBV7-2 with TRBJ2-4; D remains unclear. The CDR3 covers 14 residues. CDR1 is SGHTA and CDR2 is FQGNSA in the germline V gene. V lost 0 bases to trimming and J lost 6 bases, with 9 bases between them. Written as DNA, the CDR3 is TGTGCCAGCAGCTTAGCGCCCCCGGCAAACATTCAGTACTTC. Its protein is CASSLAPPANIQYF.

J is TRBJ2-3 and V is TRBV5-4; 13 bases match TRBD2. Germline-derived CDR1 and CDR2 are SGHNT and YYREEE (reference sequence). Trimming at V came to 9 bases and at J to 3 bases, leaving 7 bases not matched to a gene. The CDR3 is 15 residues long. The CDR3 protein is CATQLAGGPTDTQYF. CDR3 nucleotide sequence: TGTGCCACCCAACTAGCGGGAGGGCCTACAGATACGCAGTATTTT.

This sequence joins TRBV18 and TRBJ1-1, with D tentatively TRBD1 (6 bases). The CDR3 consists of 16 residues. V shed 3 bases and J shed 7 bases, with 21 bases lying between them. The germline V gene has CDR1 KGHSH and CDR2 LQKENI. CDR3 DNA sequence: TGTGCCAGCTCACCGGGGAGACAGGCCCTACTGGGTGAAGCTTTCTTT. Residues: CASSPGRQALLGEAFF. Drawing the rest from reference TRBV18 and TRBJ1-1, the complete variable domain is NAGVMQNPRHLVRRRGQEARLRCSPMKGHSHVYWYRQLPEEGLKFMVYLQKENIIDESGMPKERFSAEFPKEGPSILRIQQVVRGDSAAYFCASSPGRQALLGEAFFGQGTRLTVV.

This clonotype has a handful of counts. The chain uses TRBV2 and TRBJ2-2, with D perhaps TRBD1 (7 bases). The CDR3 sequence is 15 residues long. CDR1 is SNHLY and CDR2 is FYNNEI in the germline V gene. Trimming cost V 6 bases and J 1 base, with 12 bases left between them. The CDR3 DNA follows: TGTGCCAGCAGGGAGGGGGCGGGGAACACCGGGGAGCTGTTTTTT. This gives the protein CASREGAGNTGELFF.

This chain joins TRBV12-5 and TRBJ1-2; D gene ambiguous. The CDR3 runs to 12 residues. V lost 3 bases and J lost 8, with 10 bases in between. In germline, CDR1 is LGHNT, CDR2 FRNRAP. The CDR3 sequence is CASGFRILGYTF. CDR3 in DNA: TGTGCTAGTGGTTTCCGGATATTGGGCTACACCTTC. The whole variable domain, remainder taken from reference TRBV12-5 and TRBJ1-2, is DARVTQTPRHKVTEMGQEVTMRCQPILGHNTVFWYRQTMMQGLELLAYFRNRAPLDDSGMPKDRFSAEMPDATLATLKIQPSEPRDSAVYFCASGFRILGYTFGSGTRLTVV.

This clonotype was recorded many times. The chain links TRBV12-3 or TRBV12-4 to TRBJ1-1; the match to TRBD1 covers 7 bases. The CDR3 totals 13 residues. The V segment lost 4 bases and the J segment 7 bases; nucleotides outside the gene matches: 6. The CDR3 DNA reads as TGTGCCAGCAGTTATAACAGGGGTGGTGAAGCTTTCTTT. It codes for CASSYNRGGEAFF.

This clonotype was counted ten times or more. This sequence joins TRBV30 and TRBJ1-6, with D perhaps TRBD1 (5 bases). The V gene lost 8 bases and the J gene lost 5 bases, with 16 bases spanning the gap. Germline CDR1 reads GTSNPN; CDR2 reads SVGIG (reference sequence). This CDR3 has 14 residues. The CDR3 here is CAGDSRWDNSPLHF. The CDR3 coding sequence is TGTGCCGGAGACAGTCGGTGGGATAATTCACCCCTCCACTTT.